The T cell receptor (beta chain) under discussion was sequenced for a study of OX40 agonist ivuxolimab in advanced cancers. Across the whole study: Patients undergoing dose escalation presented with hepatocellular carcinoma, melanoma, renal cell or head and neck cancer.

A note on this clone: Other DNA sequences in the same sample also yield this CDR3.

The CDR3 is 12 residues long. Per germline, CDR1 SGHRS and CDR2 YFSETQ. V gave up 4 bases and J gave up 0 bases, with 5 bases separating them. Sampled blood was obtained at baseline, cycle 4 day 1, and cycle 7 day 1. TCRdb's table, derived via immunoSEQ multiplex PCR, lists solely in-frame clones and lacks some. This sample yields 60,000 to 85,000 clones, of which around 89% are seen a single time; over 3% belongs to the top ten. The sample was CD4+ or CD8+ T cells sorted from blood, taken in a trial of the OX40 agonist ivuxolimab. This chain links TRBV5-1 with TRBJ2-7; D gene unclear. The source is an adult with an advanced solid tumor such as melanoma, head and neck, liver or kidney cancer. The CDR3 DNA sequence: TGCGCCAGCAGCCCGGACTCCTACGAGCAGTACTTC. Residues: CASSPDSYEQYF.